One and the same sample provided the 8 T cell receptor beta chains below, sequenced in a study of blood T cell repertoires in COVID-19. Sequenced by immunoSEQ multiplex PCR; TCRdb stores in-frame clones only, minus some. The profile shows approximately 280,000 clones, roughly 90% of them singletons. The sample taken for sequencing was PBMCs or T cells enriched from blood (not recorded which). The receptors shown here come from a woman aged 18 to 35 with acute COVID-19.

The CDR3 DNA is TGTGCCAGCAGCTTTCAACCTACCCATGGCTACACCTTC. Translation gives CASSFQPTHGYTF. V gene TRBV7-9 combines with J gene TRBJ1-2; no definite D call. Trimming removed 3 bases at V and 6 bases at J, with 11 bases between. Germline V gene lookup returns CDR1 SEHNR and CDR2 FQNEAQ (reference sequence). This CDR3 comprises 13 residues.

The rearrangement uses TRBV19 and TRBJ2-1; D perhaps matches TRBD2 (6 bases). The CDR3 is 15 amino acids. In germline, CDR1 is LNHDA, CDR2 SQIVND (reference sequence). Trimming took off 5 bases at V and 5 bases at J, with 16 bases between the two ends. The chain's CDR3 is CASSLWWRGDNEQFF. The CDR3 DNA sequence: TGTGCCAGTAGTCTGTGGTGGCGGGGTGACAATGAGCAGTTCTTC.

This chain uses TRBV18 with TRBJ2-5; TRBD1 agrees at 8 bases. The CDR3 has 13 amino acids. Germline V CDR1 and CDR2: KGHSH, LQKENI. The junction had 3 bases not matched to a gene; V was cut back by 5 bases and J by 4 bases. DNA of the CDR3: TGTGCCAGCTCATGGGGACAGGTAGAGACCCAGTACTTC. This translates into CASSWGQVETQYF.

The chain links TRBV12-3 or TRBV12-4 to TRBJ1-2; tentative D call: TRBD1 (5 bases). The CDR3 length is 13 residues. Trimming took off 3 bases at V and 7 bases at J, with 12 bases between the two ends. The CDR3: CASSFGGGSGYTF. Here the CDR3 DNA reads TGTGCCAGCAGTTTCGGCGGGGGATCTGGCTACACCTTC.

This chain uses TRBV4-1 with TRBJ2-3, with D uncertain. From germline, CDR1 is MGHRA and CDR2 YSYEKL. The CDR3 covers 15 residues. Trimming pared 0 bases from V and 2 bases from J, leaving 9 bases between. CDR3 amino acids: CASSQDPRYTDTQYF. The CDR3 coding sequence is TGCGCCAGCAGCCAAGATCCCCGCTACACAGATACGCAGTATTTT.

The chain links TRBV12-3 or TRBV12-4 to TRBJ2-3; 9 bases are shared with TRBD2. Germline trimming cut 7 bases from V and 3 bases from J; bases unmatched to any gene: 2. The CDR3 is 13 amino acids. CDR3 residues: CASKTSGTDTQYF. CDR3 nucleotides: TGTGCCAGCAAGACTAGCGGAACAGATACGCAGTATTTT.

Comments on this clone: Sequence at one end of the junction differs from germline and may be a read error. CDR3 DNA: TGTGCCACCAGCGGCGACAGCTACCAGCAGTACTTC. It codes for CATSGDSYQQYF. The rearrangement joins TRBV15 to TRBJ2-7; a weak D match, TRBD1 (5 bases). This CDR3 comprises 12 residues. In germline, CDR1 is LNHNV, CDR2 YYDKDF (reference sequence).

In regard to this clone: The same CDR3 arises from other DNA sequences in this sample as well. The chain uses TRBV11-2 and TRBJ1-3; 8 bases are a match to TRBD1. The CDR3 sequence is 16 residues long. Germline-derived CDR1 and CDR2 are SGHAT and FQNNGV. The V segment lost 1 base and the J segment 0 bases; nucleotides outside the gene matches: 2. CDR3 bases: TGTGCCAGCAGCTTAGCAGGGGGCGGCTCTGGAAACACCATATATTTT. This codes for CASSLAGGGSGNTIYF.